This TCR beta chain was recovered during a study of blood T cell repertoires in COVID-19. The ends lost 2 bases at V and 4 bases at J; junction bases unmatched: 6. From germline, CDR1 is ENHRY and CDR2 SYGVKD. There are 16 residues in the CDR3. This clone occurred once. Per the original methods: Reference gene primers were amplified, and this amplification served to estimate nucleated cell counts. The table came from immunoSEQ multiplex PCR; TCRdb's copy has only in-frame clones and leaves some out. V and J calls and clone size follow that table, whereas D and trimming were derived from the DNA. The sample holds approximately 280,000 clones; over 85% are singletons and the top ten take less than 2%. Recruits, aged 18 to 89 years, lived in 24 US areas. Participant-reported clinical history was the basis for cohort assignment. All recovered Cohort 3 donors got two negative PCRs, got clearance, or saw symptom resolution.

The clonotype originates from a woman aged 55-75 years who had recovered from COVID-19. The sequencing sample was made of PBMCs or T cells enriched from blood (not recorded which). This chain connects TRBV10-3 to TRBJ2-2, with TRBD1 matching 8 bases. The CDR3 DNA reads TGTGCCATCAGTGAGGTCGCAGGGGGCCTCACCGGGGAGCTGTTTTTT. Protein product: CAISEVAGGLTGELFF.